This T cell receptor beta chain was identified during a study of human T cells and chemical hapten exposure. The V gene lost 4 bases and the J gene lost 4 bases, with 18 bases spanning the gap. The CDR3 is 16 amino acids. This clonotype was seen many times. As for time point: healthy volunteer bleed at 6 weeks. Unseparated into fractions, whole blood served as the source from which total RNA was extracted. Library construction involved attaching unique molecular identifiers to individual cDNA molecules, which allowed quantitative, reproducible TCR counting. Via MiXCR, TCRdb re-called the RACE reads, giving one row per CDR3 protein. Among 30,000 to 40,000 distinct CDR3 sequences, approximately 5.5% were seen once, and the ten largest hold 9.5% to 15%.

The sequence came from a human donor in good health. Some clones in this sample may be carry-over from other donors' samples. The sequenced sample was whole blood. The chain uses TRBV5-3 and TRBJ1-5; weak D call: TRBD1 (6 bases). TRBV5-3 is recorded as an ORF, its role being uncertain. As DNA, the CDR3 is TGTGCCAGAAGCCAAAACTACAGGGATTGGAATCAGCCCCAGCATTTT. It encodes CARSQNYRDWNQPQHF.